The T cell receptor beta chain under discussion was sequenced for a study of shared clonotypes between healthy human individuals. Study observations and caveats: Sampling included only blood; tissue repertoires likely differ. Clonotypes shared by all four sorted-subset donors had higher generation probabilities than non-shared clonotypes.

A note on this clone: The antigen remains unidentified.

The table came from immunoSEQ multiplex PCR; TCRdb's copy has only in-frame clones and leaves some out. The sample shows about 750,000 clones, about 92% of them seen only once. This CDR3 region has 19 residues. Germline CDR1 is SEHNR and CDR2 is FQNEAQ (reference sequence). V gave up 1 base and J gave up 0 bases, with 22 bases separating them. Naive CD8 cells comprised CD45RO-negative, CCR7-positively selected cells, excluding terminally differentiated effector memory CD45RA+ cells. Specimen: naive CD8+ T cells sorted from blood. V gene TRBV7-9 combines with J gene TRBJ2-7; a possible D gene is TRBD2 (6 bases). The clonotype was recovered from a man aged 25 to 40 in good health. The DNA of the CDR3 is TGTGCCAGCAGCTTAGGATTAGGAGCGGGTCGGGGGAGCTCCTACGAGCAGTACTTC. Amino acid sequence: CASSLGLGAGRGSSYEQYF.